These 5 T cell receptor beta chains came from one sample sequenced in a study of beta chain features in type 1 diabetes. Study observations and caveats: There was a moderate but significant shortening of TCRB CDR3s in all four CD4+ subsets of Type 1 diabetes patients.

Sequenced material consisted of expressed TCRB transcripts (all of the isolated RNA was reverse transcribed). The repertoire was sequenced with immunoSEQ multiplex PCR; TCRdb's copy has only in-frame clones and lacks some. The repertoire consists of hundreds of thousands of clones, with around an eighth occurring once and the leading ten covering about 0.02%. These TCRs' antigens remain unknown. Sequenced input: naive CD4+ T cells from blood. The receptors originated from a man between 18 and 35 years old with type 1 diabetes.

The chain couples TRBV28 to TRBJ2-1, with D possibly being TRBD2 (5 bases). V dropped 5 bases and J dropped 8 bases, with 10 bases sitting between them. Germline lookup yields CDR1 MDHEN and CDR2 SYDVKM. The CDR3 contains 12 residues. Here the CDR3 reads CASSDPGYEQFF. The CDR3 bases are TGTGCCAGCAGTGATCCGGGATATGAGCAGTTCTTC.

The chain combines TRBV11-3 with TRBJ2-7; possibly TRBD2 for D (5 bases). V was pared by 3 bases and J by 1 base, with 19 bases between. CDR3 length equals 17 residues. The V gene's germline CDR1 is SGHNT and CDR2 YENEEA. The CDR3 DNA follows: TGTGCCAGCAGCTTTGTCGGCGTGGACTCCAGATCCTACGAGCAGTACTTC. Residues: CASSFVGVDSRSYEQYF. The complete variable domain, with remaining parts taken from reference TRBV11-3 and TRBJ2-7, reads EAGVVQSPRYKIIEKKQPVAFWCNPISGHNTLYWYLQNLGQGPELLIRYENEEAVDDSQLPKDRFSAERLKGVDSTLKIQPAELGDSAVYLCASSFVGVDSRSYEQYFGPGTRLTVT.

V usage is TRBV4-1 and J usage is TRBJ1-1, with D perhaps TRBD1 (6 bases). CDR3 length: 15 amino acids. Germline values: CDR1 MGHRA, CDR2 YSYEKL. V was cut by 4 bases and J by 1 base, with 13 bases left in between. CDR3: CASSPPGGQNTEAFF. CDR3 bases: TGCGCCAGCAGCCCCCCGGGGGGGCAGAACACTGAAGCTTTCTTT.

This clone was observed a handful of times. This sequence joins TRBV5-1 and TRBJ2-7; D is unresolved. V shed 0 bases and J shed 7 bases, with 17 bases lying between them. Germline V lookup: CDR1 SGHRS, CDR2 YFSETQ. CDR3 length: 15 amino acids. In nucleotides, the CDR3 is TGCGCCAGCAGCTTGGTCGCAGGCCGTGGGGAAGAGCAGTACTTC. As protein: CASSLVAGRGEEQYF.

CDR3 in amino acids: CASSPLDRSGNTIYF. CDR3 nucleotide sequence: TGTGCCAGCAGCCCACTGGACAGGTCTGGAAACACCATATATTTT. The chain combines TRBV11-2 with TRBJ1-3; 7 nucleotides align to TRBD1. V gave up 5 bases and J gave up 1 base; unmatched junction bases: 5. In germline, CDR1 is SGHAT, CDR2 FQNNGV. The CDR3 is 15 residues long.